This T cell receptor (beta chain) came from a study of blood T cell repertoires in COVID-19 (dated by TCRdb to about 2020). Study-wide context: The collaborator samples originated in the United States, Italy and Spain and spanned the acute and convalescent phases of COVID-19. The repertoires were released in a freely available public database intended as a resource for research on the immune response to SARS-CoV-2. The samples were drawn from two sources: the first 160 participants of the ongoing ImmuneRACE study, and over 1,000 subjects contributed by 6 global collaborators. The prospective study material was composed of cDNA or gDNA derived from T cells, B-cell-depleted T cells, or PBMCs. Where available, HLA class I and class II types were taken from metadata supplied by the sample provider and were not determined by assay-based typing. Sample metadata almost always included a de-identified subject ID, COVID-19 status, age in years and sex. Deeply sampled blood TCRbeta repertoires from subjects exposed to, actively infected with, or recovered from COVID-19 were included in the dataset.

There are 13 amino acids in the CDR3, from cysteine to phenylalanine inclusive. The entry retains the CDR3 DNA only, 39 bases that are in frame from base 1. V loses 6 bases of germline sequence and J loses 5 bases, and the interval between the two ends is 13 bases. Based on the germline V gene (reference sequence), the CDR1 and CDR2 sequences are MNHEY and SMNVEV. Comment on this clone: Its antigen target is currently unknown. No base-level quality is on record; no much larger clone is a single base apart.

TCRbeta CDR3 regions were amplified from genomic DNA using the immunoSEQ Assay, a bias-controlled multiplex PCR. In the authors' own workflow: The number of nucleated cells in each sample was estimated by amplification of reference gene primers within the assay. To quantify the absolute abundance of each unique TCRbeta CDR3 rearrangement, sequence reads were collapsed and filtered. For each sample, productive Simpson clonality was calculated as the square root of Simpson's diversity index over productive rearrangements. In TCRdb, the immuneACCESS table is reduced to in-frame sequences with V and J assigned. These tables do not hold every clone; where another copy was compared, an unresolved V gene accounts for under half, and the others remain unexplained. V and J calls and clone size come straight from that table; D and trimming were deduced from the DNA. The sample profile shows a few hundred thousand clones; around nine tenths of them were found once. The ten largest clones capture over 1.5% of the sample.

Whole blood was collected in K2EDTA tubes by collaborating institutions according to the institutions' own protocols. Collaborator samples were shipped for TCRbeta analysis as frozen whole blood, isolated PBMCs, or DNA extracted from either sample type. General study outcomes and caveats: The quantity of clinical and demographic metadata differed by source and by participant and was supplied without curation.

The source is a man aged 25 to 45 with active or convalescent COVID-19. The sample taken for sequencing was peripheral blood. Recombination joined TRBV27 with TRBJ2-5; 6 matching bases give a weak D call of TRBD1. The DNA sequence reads TGTGCCAGCAGAGGCAGGGGAGCGGAGACCCAGTACTTC. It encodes CASRGRGAETQYF.